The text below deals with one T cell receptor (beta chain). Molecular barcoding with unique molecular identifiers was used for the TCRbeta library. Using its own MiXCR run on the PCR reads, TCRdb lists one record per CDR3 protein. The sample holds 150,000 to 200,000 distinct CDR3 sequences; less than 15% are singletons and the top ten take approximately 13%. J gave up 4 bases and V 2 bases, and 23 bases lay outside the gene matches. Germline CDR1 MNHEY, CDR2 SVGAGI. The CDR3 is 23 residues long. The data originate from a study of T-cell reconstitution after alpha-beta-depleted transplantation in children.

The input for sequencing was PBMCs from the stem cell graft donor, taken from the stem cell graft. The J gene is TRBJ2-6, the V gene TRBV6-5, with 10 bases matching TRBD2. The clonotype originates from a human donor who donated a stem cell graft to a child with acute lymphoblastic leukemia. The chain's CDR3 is CASSYQAFRSSGSFHSGANVLTF. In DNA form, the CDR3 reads TGTGCCAGCAGTTACCAAGCCTTTCGGTCTAGCGGGAGTTTTCACTCCGGGGCCAACGTCCTGACTTTC.